The 10 T cell receptor beta chains reported below all come from one sample, sequenced in a study of cytomegalovirus exposure and HLA in healthy donors. The study ran its PCR with 60 Vbeta and 13 Jbeta primers. Sequencing was performed with immunoSEQ multiplex PCR; in TCRdb, only in-frame clones are kept and a portion is missing. The sample records about 190,000 clones, roughly 80% being singletons. The sequencing sample was made of PBMCs. These receptors were taken from a man aged 50 to 60 in good health and CMV-seronegative.

The V and J genes are TRBV29-1 and TRBJ2-3; 11 bases match TRBD1. The CDR3 totals 15 residues. V trimming: 6 bases; J trimming: 3 bases; junction bases outside the gene matches: 8. Germline CDR1 and CDR2: SQVTM and ANQGSEA. CDR3 protein: CSVLPGTGGTDTQYF. CDR3 bases: TGCAGCGTGCTTCCCGGGACAGGGGGTACAGATACGCAGTATTTT.

V gene TRBV7-9 combines with J gene TRBJ1-2, with D possibly being TRBD1 (5 bases). CDR3 length: 13 residues. Germline loops: CDR1 SEHNR, CDR2 FQNEAQ (reference sequence). V lost 1 base to trimming and J lost 9 bases, with 12 bases between them. The CDR3 protein is CASSLDGTGSYTF. CDR3 in DNA: TGTGCCAGCAGCTTAGATGGGACTGGGAGCTACACCTTC.

For this clone: A read error is likely, as this CDR3 ends without the conserved phenylalanine or tryptophan. The DNA is omitted, as the CDR3 cannot be located on it reliably, and the CDR3 follows TCRdb's listing. The rearrangement uses TRBV30 and TRBJ2-7; the D call of TRBD1 is as the table states it, not checked on the DNA. The CDR3 adds up to 10 amino acids, both ends counted. Germline-derived CDR1 and CDR2 are GTSNPN and SVGIG (reference sequence). CDR3 protein: CAWSGTGLHL.

The CDR3 bases are TGTGCCAGCAGCTTAGCGGACAGGGGGAATCAGCCCCAGCATTTT. Translated, it gives CASSLADRGNQPQHF. The gene calls are TRBV7-8 and TRBJ1-5; the match to TRBD1 covers 10 bases. The CDR3 is 15 amino acids. Germline CDR1 and CDR2: SGHVS and FQNEAQ. Germline trimming cut 0 bases from V and 4 bases from J; bases unmatched to any gene: 0.

The V call is TRBV14, the J call TRBJ2-7; D gene ambiguous. Looked up from germline, CDR1 is SGHDN and CDR2 is FVKESK. This CDR3 is 14 amino acids long. V dropped 2 bases and J dropped 3 bases, with 11 bases sitting between them. CDR3 residues: CASSQPGRNYEQYF. DNA of the CDR3: TGTGCCAGCAGCCAACCCGGCAGGAACTACGAGCAGTACTTC.

This chain uses TRBV2 with TRBJ1-6; D gene unclear. There are 11 residues in the CDR3. CDR1 is SNHLY, CDR2 FYNNEI, per germline. Trimming removed 7 bases at V and 7 bases at J, with 5 bases between. The CDR3 reads CASKENSPLHF. CDR3 in DNA: TGTGCCAGCAAAGAGAATTCACCCCTCCACTTT. The full variable domain, in which reference TRBV2 and TRBJ1-6 provide the parts outside the CDR3, is EPEVTQTPSHQVTQMGQEVILRCVPISNHLYFYWYRQILGQKVEFLVSFYNNEISEKSEIFDDQFSVERPDGSNFTLKIRSTKLEDSAMYFCASKENSPLHFGNGTRLTVT.

DNA for the CDR3: TGTGCCAGCAGTAGGACAGCAAACACAGATACGCAGTATTTT. As protein: CASSRTANTDTQYF. The chain joins TRBV27 to TRBJ2-3, with D possibly matching TRBD1 (6 bases). The V gene's germline CDR1 is MNHEY and CDR2 SMNVEV (reference sequence). Between the trimmed V and J ends, which lost 5 bases and 2 bases, there was a span of 11 bases. CDR3 length equals 14 residues.

This clone came up a few times. The V gene is TRBV6-5, the J gene TRBJ2-1; D possibly corresponds to TRBD1 (5 bases). Germline assignment: CDR1 MNHEY and CDR2 SVGAGI. V dropped 6 bases and J dropped 4 bases, with 10 bases sitting between them. This CDR3 has 13 amino acids. This CDR3 reads CASSPDSYNEQFF. The CDR3 DNA reads TGTGCCAGCAGCCCCGACAGTTACAATGAGCAGTTCTTC.

The J gene is TRBJ2-7, the V gene TRBV11-2, with 9 bases identical to TRBD2. Germline V gene lookup returns CDR1 SGHAT and CDR2 FQNNGV. This CDR3 is 15 amino acids long. J gave up 2 bases and V 1 base, and 3 bases lay outside the gene matches. CDR3 sequence reads: CASSLVSGGPYEQYF. CDR3 DNA sequence: TGTGCCAGCAGCTTAGTTAGCGGGGGTCCCTACGAGCAGTACTTC.

The rearrangement links TRBV10-3 to TRBJ1-1, with D possibly matching TRBD1 (6 bases). The germline V and J ends were trimmed by 6 bases and 5 bases, with 16 bases remaining between them. The CDR3 has 14 amino acids. Germline-derived CDR1 and CDR2 are ENHRY and SYGVKD. The chain's CDR3 is CAIRSGRGETEAFF. CDR3 DNA sequence: TGTGCCATCAGGAGCGGGAGGGGGGAGACTGAAGCTTTCTTT.